This TCR beta chain derives from a study of T cell responses to AZD1222 COVID-19 vaccine. Points from the study as a whole: Most donors were white British, females outnumbered males, and clonal diversity was possibly underestimated. At 160-218 and 743-854, vaccine-associated CD4 TCRs were dominant, and they spanned spike. At baseline, just five or six AZD1222 recipients tested seropositive.

The CDR3 spans 16 residues. From germline, CDR1 is SGDLS and CDR2 YYNGEE. Trimming shortened V by 4 bases and J by 2 bases, and 15 bases separated the two germline ends. Method: immunoSEQ multiplex PCR; TCRdb's copy keeps in-frame clones and lacks some. The sample shows 150,000 to 180,000 clones, around 85% of them seen only once. This clone showed up just once. The antigen is undetermined. The chain uses TRBV9 and TRBJ1-4; tentatively, D is TRBD1 (6 bases). This TCR came from an adult in good health. Sequencing used peripheral blood, obtained on day 0 of MenACWY control vaccination. As DNA, the CDR3 is TGTGCCAGCAGCAGAAGAACAGGGAGTACTAATGAAAAACTGTTTTTT. It codes for CASSRRTGSTNEKLFF.